This T cell receptor (beta chain) was identified during a study of CD8 T cells in Susac syndrome. Study-wide background: Blood was drawn from patients with Susac syndrome. At that point, they were therapy-naive, on corticosteroids, or on intravenous immunoglobulin alone.

A word on this clonotype: Its specificity is not known.

Study-wide results and limits: When the CD4+ T cell repertoires of patients with Susac syndrome were examined, they did not show any clonal expansion.

Bulk CD8+ and CD4+ cells came from magnetic negative isolation; CD8+ TEMRA by FACS. CDR1 and CDR2 from the germline V gene are LGHDT and YNNKEL (reference sequence). Trimming shortened V by 1 base and J by 2 bases, and 14 bases separated the two germline ends. The CDR3 is made up of 16 amino acids. The RNA, about 0.5 to 1 ug, was put through reverse transcription using random hexamers. An immunoSEQ multiplex PCR generated amplified TCR beta CDR3 products spanning 54 Vbeta and 13 Jbeta. A single record per CDR3 protein comes from TCRdb applying MiXCR to the immunoSEQ multiplex PCR reads. There are approximately 260,000 distinct CDR3 sequences in the sample; about 95% occur only once, and 0.08% to 0.11% lies in the top ten.

The clonotype originates from a human donor with Susac syndrome. The rearrangement joins TRBV3-1 to TRBJ1-2; TRBD1 might be the D (5 bases). The sample consisted of CD4+ T cells from PBMCs. CDR3 protein: CASSQVWGRINYGYTF. DNA for the CDR3: TGTGCCAGCAGCCAAGTGTGGGGACGGATAAACTATGGCTACACCTTC. The full variable domain, completed using reference TRBV3-1 and TRBJ1-2, is DTAVSQTPKYLVTQMGNDKSIKCEQNLGHDTMYWYKQDSKKFLKIMFSYNNKELIINETVPNRFSPKSPDKAHLNLHINSLELGDSAVYFCASSQVWGRINYGYTFGSGTRLTVV.